Listed here are 10 T cell receptor beta chains from one sample, sequenced in a study of PD-1 blockade in classical Hodgkin lymphoma. Libraries were prepared by immunoSEQ multiplex PCR; TCRdb keeps only in-frame clonotypes and omits some of them. The sample includes nearly 55,000 clones, around 85% of them seen just once. All the patients suffered relapse after autologous stem cell transplantation, and brentuximab vedotin exposure differed. The sample in question was peripheral blood mononuclear cells (PBMCs), obtained at baseline. These receptors all stem from a human donor with classical Hodgkin lymphoma.

The chain has TRBV19 and TRBJ1-1; D is undetermined. V gave up 8 bases and J gave up 10 bases, with 17 bases separating them. Germline assignment: CDR1 LNHDA and CDR2 SQIVND (reference sequence). The length of the CDR3 is 12 residues. The DNA for the CDR3 is TGTGCCAGTTTTGAGCAGCCCCGCCGAGCTTTCTTT. It is translated as CASFEQPRRAFF.

The chain links TRBV5-1 to TRBJ1-2; D unclear. Deletions cut 5 bases from V and 6 bases from J, with 20 bases between. Germline-derived CDR1 and CDR2 are SGHRS and YFSETQ. The CDR3 is 15 amino acids. CDR3 in amino acids: CASSAPEGGINGYTF. CDR3 coding DNA: TGCGCCAGCAGTGCGCCCGAGGGAGGAATAAATGGCTACACCTTC.

J is TRBJ2-1 and V is TRBV5-6, with 7 bases aligning to TRBD2. With 3 bases clipped from V and 5 bases from J, the junction kept 5 bases outside the gene matches. The CDR3 covers 14 residues. Germline V gives CDR1 SGHDT, CDR2 YYEEEE. CDR3 sequence: CASSYGDYHNEQFF. In DNA, the CDR3 is TGTGCCAGCAGCTACGGGGACTATCACAATGAGCAGTTCTTC.

The chain links TRBV5-1 to TRBJ2-7, with 8 bases lining up with TRBD2. The ends lost 0 bases at V and 7 bases at J; junction bases unmatched: 6. The CDR3 covers 14 residues. CDR1 and CDR2 (germline): SGHRS, YFSETQ. CDR3 sequence (DNA): TGCGCCAGCAGCTTGGGAGCGGGAGTAGGAGAGCAGTACTTC. Translated, it gives CASSLGAGVGEQYF.

In its sample, this clone was seen once. This rearrangement joins TRBV7-7 to TRBJ2-1; D may be TRBD2 (6 bases). In germline, CDR1 is SSHAT, CDR2 FNYEAQ (reference sequence). This CDR3 has 14 amino acids. Deletions cut 1 base from V and 6 bases from J, with 10 bases between. This CDR3 is CASSLGRGGNEQFF. Here the CDR3 DNA reads TGTGCCAGCAGCTTAGGGCGGGGTGGCAATGAGCAGTTCTTC.

V and J are TRBV30 and TRBJ1-2, with D unclear. Looked up from germline, CDR1 is GTSNPN and CDR2 is SVGIG (reference sequence). The CDR3 contains 15 residues. V was clipped by 3 bases and J by 5 bases, with 19 bases between them. This chain's CDR3 is CAWSGWVRAEYGYTF. The CDR3 DNA is TGTGCCTGGAGCGGTTGGGTGAGGGCGGAGTATGGCTACACCTTC.

The chain employs TRBV7-3 and TRBJ1-5; TRBD1 matches at 7 bases. This CDR3 contains 16 residues. The germline V gene has CDR1 SGHTA and CDR2 FQGTGA. Trimming took 3 bases from V and 4 from J; bases not matched to a gene: 9. The CDR3 spells CASSLATGLKNQPQHF. The CDR3 nucleotides read TGTGCCAGCAGCTTGGCGACAGGGTTAAAGAATCAGCCCCAGCATTTT.

This clone appeared a few times. This chain connects TRBV15 to TRBJ2-7; D remains ambiguous. The germline V gene encodes CDR1 LNHNV and CDR2 YYDKDF (reference sequence). V was shortened by 5 bases and J by 2 bases, with 7 bases between the two germline ends. This CDR3 region has 12 residues. The CDR3: CATSLHTYEQYV. CDR3 DNA sequence: TGTGCCACCAGCCTCCACACCTACGAGCAGTACGTC.

The chain combines TRBV19 with TRBJ2-5, with TRBD1 matching 7 bases. With V trimmed by 5 bases and J by 5 bases, 11 bases remained unmatched. CDR1 LNHDA and CDR2 SQIVND come from the germline V gene (reference sequence). The CDR3 totals 15 residues. The DNA of the CDR3 is TGTGCCAGTAGTGTTACCCCGGACAGGCGGGAGACCCAGTACTTC. The encoded protein is CASSVTPDRRETQYF.

The V gene is TRBV12-5, the J gene TRBJ2-5; 9 bases map to TRBD1. Trimming cost V 6 bases and J 9 bases; bases outside gene matches: 11. The germline gives CDR1 LGHNT, CDR2 FRNRAP. The CDR3 is 14 residues long. The CDR3: CASGSGTGYRAQYF. The CDR3 DNA reads as TGTGCTAGTGGATCCGGGACAGGGTATAGGGCCCAGTACTTC.